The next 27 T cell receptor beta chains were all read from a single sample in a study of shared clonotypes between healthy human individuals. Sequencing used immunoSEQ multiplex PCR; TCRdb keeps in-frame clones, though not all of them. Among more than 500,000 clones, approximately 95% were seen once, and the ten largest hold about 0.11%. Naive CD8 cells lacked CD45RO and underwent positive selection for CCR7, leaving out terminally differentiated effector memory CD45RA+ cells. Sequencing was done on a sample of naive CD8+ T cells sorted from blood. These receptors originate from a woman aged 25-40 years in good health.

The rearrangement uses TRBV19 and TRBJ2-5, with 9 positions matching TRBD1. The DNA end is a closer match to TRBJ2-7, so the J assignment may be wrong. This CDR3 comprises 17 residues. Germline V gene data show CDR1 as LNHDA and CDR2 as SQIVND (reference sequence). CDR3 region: CASSPQWDREGWNEQYF. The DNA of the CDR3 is TGTGCCAGTAGCCCCCAATGGGACAGGGAGGGCTGGAACGAGCAGTACTTC.

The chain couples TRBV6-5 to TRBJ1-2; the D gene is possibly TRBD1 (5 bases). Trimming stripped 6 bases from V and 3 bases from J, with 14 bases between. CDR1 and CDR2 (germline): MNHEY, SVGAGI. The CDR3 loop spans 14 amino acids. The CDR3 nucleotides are TGTGCCAGCAGCCCAAGAACCAGGGACTATGGCTACACCTTC. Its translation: CASSPRTRDYGYTF.

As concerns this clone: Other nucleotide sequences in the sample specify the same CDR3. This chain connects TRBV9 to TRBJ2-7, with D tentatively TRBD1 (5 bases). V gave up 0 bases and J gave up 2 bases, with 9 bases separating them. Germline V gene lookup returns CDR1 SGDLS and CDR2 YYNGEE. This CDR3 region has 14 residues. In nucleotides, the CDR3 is TGTGCCAGCAGCGTAGGGGGCAGCCCCTACGAGCAGTACTTC. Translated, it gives CASSVGGSPYEQYF.

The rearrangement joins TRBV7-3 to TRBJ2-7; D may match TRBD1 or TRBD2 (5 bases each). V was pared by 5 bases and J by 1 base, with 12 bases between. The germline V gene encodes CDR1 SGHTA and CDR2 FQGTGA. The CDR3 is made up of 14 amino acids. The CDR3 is CASSPRDGSYEQYF. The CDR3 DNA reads TGTGCCAGCAGCCCCCGGGACGGATCCTACGAGCAGTACTTC.

The CDR3 here is CASSPHSNQPQHF. As DNA, the CDR3 is TGTGCCAGCAGTCCCCATAGCAATCAGCCCCAGCATTTT. The chain employs TRBV6-5 and TRBJ1-5; D unclear. Germline CDR1 reads MNHEY; CDR2 reads SVGAGI. Between the trimmed V and J ends, which lost 5 bases and 0 bases, there was a span of 5 bases. There are 13 residues in the CDR3.

CDR3: CSVEEGMIAYSSYNEQFF. CDR3 coding DNA: TGCAGCGTTGAAGAAGGGATGATTGCCTACAGCTCCTACAATGAGCAGTTCTTC. The chain is built from TRBV29-1 and TRBJ2-1; D is unresolved. Germline V gene lookup returns CDR1 SQVTM and CDR2 ANQGSEA. Trimming pared 0 bases from V and 0 bases from J, leaving 18 bases between. The CDR3 contains 18 residues.

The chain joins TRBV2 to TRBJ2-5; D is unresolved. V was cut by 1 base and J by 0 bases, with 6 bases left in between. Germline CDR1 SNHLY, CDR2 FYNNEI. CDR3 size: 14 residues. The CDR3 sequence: CASSEGLYQETQYF. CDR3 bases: TGTGCCAGCAGTGAAGGGCTGTACCAAGAGACCCAGTACTTC.

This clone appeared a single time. For the CDR3, the DNA is TGTGCCAGCAGCCCAGAAGGGGACACCCTTAGCTATGGCTACACCTTC. As protein: CASSPEGDTLSYGYTF. This chain connects TRBV7-8 to TRBJ1-2; D is perhaps TRBD1 (6 bases). Deletions cut 5 bases from V and 4 bases from J, with 20 bases between. The CDR3 contains 16 residues. CDR1 SGHVS and CDR2 FQNEAQ come from the germline V gene.

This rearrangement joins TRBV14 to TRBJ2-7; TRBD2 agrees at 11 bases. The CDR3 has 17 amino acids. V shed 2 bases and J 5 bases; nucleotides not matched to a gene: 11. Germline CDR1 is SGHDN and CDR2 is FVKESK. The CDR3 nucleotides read TGTGCCAGCAGCCAAATCCCGGGTAGCGGGGGGGCGAACGAGCAGTACTTC. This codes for CASSQIPGSGGANEQYF.

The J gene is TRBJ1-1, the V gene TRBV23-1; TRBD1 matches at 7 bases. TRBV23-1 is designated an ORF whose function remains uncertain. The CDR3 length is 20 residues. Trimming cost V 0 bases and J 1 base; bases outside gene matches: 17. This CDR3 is CASSQSGDSRQTSENTEAFF. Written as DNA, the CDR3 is TGCGCCAGCAGTCAATCCGGGGACAGCCGCCAAACCTCAGAGAACACTGAAGCTTTCTTT.

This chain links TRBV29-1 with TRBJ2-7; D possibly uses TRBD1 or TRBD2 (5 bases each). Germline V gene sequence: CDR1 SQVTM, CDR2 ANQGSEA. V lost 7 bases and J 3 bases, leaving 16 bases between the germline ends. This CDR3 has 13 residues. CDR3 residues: CSAVGDEDYEQYF. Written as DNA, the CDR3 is TGCAGCGCCGTAGGGGACGAAGACTACGAGCAGTACTTC.

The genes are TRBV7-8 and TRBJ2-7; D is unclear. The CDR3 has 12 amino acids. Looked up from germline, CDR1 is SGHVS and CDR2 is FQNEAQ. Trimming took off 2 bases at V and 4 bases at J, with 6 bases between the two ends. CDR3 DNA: TGTGCCAGCAGCTTATTTGATTACGAGCAGTACTTC. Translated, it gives CASSLFDYEQYF.

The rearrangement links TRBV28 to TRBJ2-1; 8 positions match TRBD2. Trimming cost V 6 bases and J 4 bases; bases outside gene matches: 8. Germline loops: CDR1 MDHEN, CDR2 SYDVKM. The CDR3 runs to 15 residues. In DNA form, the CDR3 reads TGTGCCAGCAGGCCGACTAGCGAGTTTTACAATGAGCAGTTCTTC. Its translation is CASRPTSEFYNEQFF.

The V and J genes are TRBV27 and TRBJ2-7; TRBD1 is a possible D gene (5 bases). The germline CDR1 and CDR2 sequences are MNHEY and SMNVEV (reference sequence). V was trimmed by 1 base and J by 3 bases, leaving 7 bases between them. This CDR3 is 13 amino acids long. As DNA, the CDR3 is TGTGCCAGCAGTTTATTTAGGGGCTACGAGCAGTACTTC. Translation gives CASSLFRGYEQYF.

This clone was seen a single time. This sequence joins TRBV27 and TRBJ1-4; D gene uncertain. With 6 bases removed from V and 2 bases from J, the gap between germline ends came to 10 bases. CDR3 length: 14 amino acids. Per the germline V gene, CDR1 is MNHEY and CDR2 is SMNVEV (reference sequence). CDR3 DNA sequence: TGTGCCAGCAGGAAGGGCTTGACTAATGAAAAACTGTTTTTT. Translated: CASRKGLTNEKLFF.

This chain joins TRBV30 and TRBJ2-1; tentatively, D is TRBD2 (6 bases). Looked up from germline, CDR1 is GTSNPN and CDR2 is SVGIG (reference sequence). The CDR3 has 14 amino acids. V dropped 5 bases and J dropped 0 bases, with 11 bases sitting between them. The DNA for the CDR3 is TGTGCCTGGTTTGGAGGGAGCTCCTACAATGAGCAGTTCTTC. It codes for CAWFGGSSYNEQFF.

CDR3 protein: CASSQSGGESGYTF. As DNA, the CDR3 is TGTGCCAGCAGCCAATCTGGAGGGGAGAGTGGCTACACCTTC. The chain has TRBV16 and TRBJ1-2; a possible D gene is TRBD1 (5 bases). This CDR3 contains 14 residues. Deletions cut 0 bases from V and 7 bases from J, with 12 bases between. CDR1 is KGHSY, CDR2 FQNENV, per germline. The variable domain in full, completed from reference TRBV16 and TRBJ1-2, reads GEEVAQTPKHLVRGEGQKAKLYCAPIKGHSYVFWYQQVLKNEFKFLISFQNENVFDETGMPKERFSAKCLPNSPCSLEIQATKLEDSAVYFCASSQSGGESGYTFGSGTRLTVV.

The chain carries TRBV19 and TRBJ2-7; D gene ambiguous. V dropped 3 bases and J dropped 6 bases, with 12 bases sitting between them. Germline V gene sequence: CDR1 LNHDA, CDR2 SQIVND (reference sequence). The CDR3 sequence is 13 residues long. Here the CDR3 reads CASSISWTGEQYF. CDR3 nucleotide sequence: TGTGCCAGTAGTATCAGCTGGACGGGCGAGCAGTACTTC.

The CDR3 loop reads CASSQVAVNTEAFF. The CDR3 bases are TGTGCCAGCAGCCAAGTAGCGGTGAACACTGAAGCTTTCTTT. This chain connects TRBV14 to TRBJ1-1; D remains ambiguous. Deletions cut 1 base from V and 0 bases from J, with 6 bases between. The CDR3 totals 14 residues. Germline CDR1 and CDR2: SGHDN and FVKESK.

The CDR3 nucleotides are TGTGCCACCAGCAGAGGGCGGACAGAAATCGGAAACACCATATATTTT. Amino acid sequence: CATSRGRTEIGNTIYF. This rearrangement joins TRBV15 to TRBJ1-3, with D maybe TRBD1 (6 bases). Trimming cost V 1 base and J 4 bases, with 14 bases left between them. The CDR3 extends over 16 amino acids. Per the germline V gene, CDR1 is LNHNV and CDR2 is YYDKDF (reference sequence).

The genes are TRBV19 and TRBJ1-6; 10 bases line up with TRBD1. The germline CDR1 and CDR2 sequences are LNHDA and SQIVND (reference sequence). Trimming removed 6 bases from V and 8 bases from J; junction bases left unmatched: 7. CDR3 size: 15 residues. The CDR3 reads CASRPTGGQYSPLHF. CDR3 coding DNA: TGTGCCAGTAGGCCGACAGGGGGCCAATATTCACCCCTCCACTTT.

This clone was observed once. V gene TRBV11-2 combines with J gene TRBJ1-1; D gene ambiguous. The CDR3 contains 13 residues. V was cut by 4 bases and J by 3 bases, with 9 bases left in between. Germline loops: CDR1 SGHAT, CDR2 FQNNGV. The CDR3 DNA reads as TGTGCCAGCAGCTCATACTGGGACACTGAAGCTTTCTTT. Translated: CASSSYWDTEAFF.

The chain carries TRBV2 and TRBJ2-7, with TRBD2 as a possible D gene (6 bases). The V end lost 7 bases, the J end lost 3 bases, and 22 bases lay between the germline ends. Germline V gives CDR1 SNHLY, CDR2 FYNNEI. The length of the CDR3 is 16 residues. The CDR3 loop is CASNVDAGTSRYEQYF. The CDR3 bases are TGTGCCAGCAACGTCGACGCCGGGACTTCCCGCTACGAGCAGTACTTC.

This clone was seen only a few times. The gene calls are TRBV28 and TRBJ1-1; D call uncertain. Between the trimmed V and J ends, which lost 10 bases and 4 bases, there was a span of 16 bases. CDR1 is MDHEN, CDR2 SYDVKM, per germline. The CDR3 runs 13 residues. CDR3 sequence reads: CAIHFGRGTEAFF. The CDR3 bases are TGTGCCATACATTTTGGGCGGGGCACTGAAGCTTTCTTT.

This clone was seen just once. The CDR3, as DNA: TGTGCCAGCAGCCAAGATATTGGTATCGACAAACCTTTCTTT. It codes for CASSQDIGIDKPFF. This chain joins TRBV14 and TRBJ1-1; D remains unclear. V lost 0 bases, J lost 12 bases, and 17 bases lay in between. There are 14 residues in the CDR3. Per germline, CDR1 SGHDN and CDR2 FVKESK. Variable domain in full (rest from reference TRBV14 and TRBJ1-1): EAGVTQFPSHSVIEKGQTVTLRCDPISGHDNLYWYRRVMGKEIKFLLHFVKESKQDESGMPNNRFLAERTGGTYSTLKVQPAELEDSGVYFCASSQDIGIDKPFFGQGTRLTVV.

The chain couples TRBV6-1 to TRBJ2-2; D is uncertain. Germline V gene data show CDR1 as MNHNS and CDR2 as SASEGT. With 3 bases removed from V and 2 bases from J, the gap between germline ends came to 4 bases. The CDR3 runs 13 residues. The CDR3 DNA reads TGTGCCAGCAGTGAGGGTAACACCGGGGAGCTGTTTTTT. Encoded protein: CASSEGNTGELFF.

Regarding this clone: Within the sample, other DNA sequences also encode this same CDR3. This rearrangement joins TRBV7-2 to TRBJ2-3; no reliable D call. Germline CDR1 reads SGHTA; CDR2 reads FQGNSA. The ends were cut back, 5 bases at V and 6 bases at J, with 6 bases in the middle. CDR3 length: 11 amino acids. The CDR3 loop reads CASSLLDTQYF. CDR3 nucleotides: TGTGCCAGCAGCCTCCTGGATACGCAGTATTTT.